This T cell receptor beta chain was identified in a study of cytomegalovirus exposure and HLA in healthy donors. Notes on the study in general: A later analysis linked a missense variant in DCLRE1C to the trimming of TCR beta V and J genes. The listing of 150 or so TCR beta chains classed them as cytomegalovirus-associated.

The CDR3 contains 15 residues. Germline assignment: CDR1 MNHEY and CDR2 SMNVEV (reference sequence). Trimming stripped 5 bases from V and 2 bases from J, with 14 bases between. Notes on this clone: What it binds is not known.

Vbeta (60) and Jbeta (13) primers were used in the PCR. Measured with immunoSEQ multiplex PCR; TCRdb has only the in-frame clones, and not every one. The sample table includes some 200,000 clones. The rearrangement joins TRBV27 to TRBJ2-3; D uncertain. Sequencing used PBMCs. The source of this sequence is a girl aged 2 to 9 in good health and CMV-seropositive. Written as DNA, the CDR3 is TGTGCCAGCAGTGATGAACAGCAACCCACAGATACGCAGTATTTT. Translated: CASSDEQQPTDTQYF.